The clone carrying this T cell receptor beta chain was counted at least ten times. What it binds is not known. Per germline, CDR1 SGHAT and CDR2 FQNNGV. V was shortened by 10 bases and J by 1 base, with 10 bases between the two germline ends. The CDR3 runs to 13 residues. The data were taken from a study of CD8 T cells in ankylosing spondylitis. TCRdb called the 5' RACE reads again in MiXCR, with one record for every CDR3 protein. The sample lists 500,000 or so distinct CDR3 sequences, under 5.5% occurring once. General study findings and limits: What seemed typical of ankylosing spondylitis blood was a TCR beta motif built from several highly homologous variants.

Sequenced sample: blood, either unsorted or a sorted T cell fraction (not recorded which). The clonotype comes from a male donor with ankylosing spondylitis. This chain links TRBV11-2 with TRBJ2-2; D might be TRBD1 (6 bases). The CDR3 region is CAIPGQNTGELFF. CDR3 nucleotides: TGTGCCATCCCGGGACAGAACACCGGGGAGCTGTTTTTT.